A few counts support the clone carrying this T cell receptor (beta chain). Its antigen is still unknown. The source of the sample is a study of T cell clones after liver transplantation. Looking at the study overall: Pre-transplant mixed lymphocyte reactions yielded third-party-reactive TCRbeta sequences as comparators for graft-donor-reactive sequences. Subjects received no induction therapy and standard immunosuppression until randomization at 12-24 months post-transplant.

Assay: immunoSEQ multiplex PCR; the TCRdb copy retains only in-frame clones and omits some. This table holds roughly 100,000 clones, roughly four fifths found once. Study-level points and caveats: Conclusions were preliminary, with small, heterogeneous patient groups.

The TCR comes from a human patient who received a liver transplant. Some T cells may be transferred from the graft donor. This sample comprised CD4+ T cells from blood, obtained approximately 50 months after liver transplant.

The DNA for the CDR3 is TGTGCCAGCAGCCCGTTGAAAGCCTCCAATCAGCCCCAGCATTTT. It translates to CASSPLKASNQPQHF. The chain couples TRBV7-9 to TRBJ1-5; D is ambiguous. There are 15 residues in the CDR3. Trimming shortened V by 5 bases and J by 3 bases, and 14 bases separated the two germline ends. Germline V lookup: CDR1 SEHNR, CDR2 FQNEAQ (reference sequence).